Presented here are 13 T cell receptor beta chains from one specimen sequenced in a study of cytomegalovirus exposure and HLA in healthy donors. The PCR used 60 Vbeta and 13 Jbeta primers. Some clones are missing from TCRdb's copy, which holds only in-frame ones; the method was immunoSEQ multiplex PCR. In the table there are 100,000 or so clones, nearly 85% of which are singletons. Specimen: PBMCs. Every receptor here comes from a man between 18 and 29 years old in good health and CMV-seronegative.

V usage is TRBV29-1 and J usage is TRBJ2-1; 8 bases are shared with TRBD1. The V gene's germline CDR1 is SQVTM and CDR2 ANQGSEA. The length of the CDR3 is 13 residues. V lost 3 bases and J lost 5; bases outside the gene matches: 3. CDR3: CSVDADRDNEQFF. DNA for the CDR3: TGCAGCGTTGATGCGGACAGGGACAATGAGCAGTTCTTC.

This chain connects TRBV10-2 to TRBJ1-3; D is uncertain. This CDR3 region has 14 residues. Germline V lookup: CDR1 WSHSY, CDR2 SAAADI. Trimming removed 9 bases at V and 2 bases at J, with 14 bases between. This chain's CDR3 is CASTREVPGNTIYF. In nucleotides, the CDR3 is TGCGCCAGTACCCGGGAAGTCCCTGGAAACACCATATATTTT.

Here the CDR3 DNA reads TGTGCCAGCATCCGGAGGAGCTCCGGGGAGCTGTTTTTT. Translation gives CASIRRSSGELFF. This rearrangement joins TRBV7-2 to TRBJ2-2, with TRBD2 as a possible D gene (5 bases). Germline CDR1 is SGHTA and CDR2 is FQGNSA. V shed 7 bases and J shed 6 bases, with 12 bases lying between them. This CDR3 contains 13 residues.

For this clone: Relative to the germline gene, one junction end is altered; a read error may explain this. This sequence joins TRBV10-3 and TRBJ2-7; D remains unclear. The CDR3 sequence is 13 residues long. Germline CDR1 is ENHRY and CDR2 is SYGVKD. This CDR3 reads CAISERLYYEQYF. CDR3 in DNA: TGTGCCATCAGTGAACGGCTATACTACGAGCAGTATTTC.

The genes are TRBV5-1 and TRBJ2-2, with 10 positions matching TRBD2. The CDR3 spans 15 residues. Trimming removed 5 bases from V and 5 bases from J; junction bases left unmatched: 6. Germline values: CDR1 SGHRS, CDR2 YFSETQ. This CDR3 reads CASRRGTSETGELFF. Here the CDR3 DNA reads TGCGCCAGCAGGCGGGGGACTAGCGAGACCGGGGAGCTGTTTTTT. Variable domain in full (rest from reference TRBV5-1 and TRBJ2-2): KAGVTQTPRYLIKTRGQQVTLSCSPISGHRSVSWYQQTPGQGLQFLFEYFSETQRNKGNFPGRFSGRQFSNSRSEMNVSTLELGDSALYLCASRRGTSETGELFFGEGSRLTVL.

The chain joins TRBV6-6 to TRBJ2-1; 8 positions agree with TRBD1. CDR1 and CDR2 (germline): MNHNY, SVGAGI (reference sequence). With V trimmed by 6 bases and J by 5 bases, 6 bases remained unmatched. The CDR3 contains 14 residues. This CDR3 reads CASRRTGRNNEQFF. The CDR3 DNA reads as TGTGCCAGCAGAAGGACAGGGCGGAACAATGAGCAGTTCTTC.

This clone was counted between two and nine times. The CDR3 DNA is TGTGCCAGCAGTTACTCGAGCTCGAGCTCCTACGAGCAGTACTTC. The encoded protein is CASSYSSSSSYEQYF. The rearrangement uses TRBV6-5 and TRBJ2-7; the D is unclear. The CDR3 has 15 residues. Trimming stripped 0 bases from V and 0 bases from J, with 9 bases between. Germline values: CDR1 MNHEY, CDR2 SVGAGI.

V and J are TRBV2 and TRBJ1-6, with D uncertain. The V end lost 5 bases, the J end lost 6 bases, and 11 bases lay between the germline ends. The CDR3 length is 14 residues. From germline, CDR1 is SNHLY and CDR2 FYNNEI. The CDR3 DNA sequence: TGTGCCAGCAGTCCCCCCCCTCGTAATTCACCCCTCCACTTT. Translating it yields CASSPPPRNSPLHF.

V gene TRBV5-1 combines with J gene TRBJ2-1, with TRBD1 as a possible D gene (6 bases). CDR3 size: 13 residues. Trimming took 0 bases from V and 8 from J, leaving 9 bases between them. The germline V gene has CDR1 SGHRS and CDR2 YFSETQ. The DNA for the CDR3 is TGCGCCAGCAGCTTGGCTCAGGGGTATGAGCAGTTCTTC. Its protein is CASSLAQGYEQFF.

This sequence joins TRBV11-2 and TRBJ1-2, with D perhaps matching TRBD1 (6 bases). The CDR3 is 14 residues long. Deletions cut 3 bases from V and 6 bases from J, with 14 bases between. From germline, CDR1 is SGHAT and CDR2 FQNNGV. CDR3 sequence reads: CASSFPRGKDGYTF. CDR3 DNA: TGTGCCAGCAGCTTCCCCAGGGGAAAAGATGGCTACACCTTC. Filled out from reference TRBV11-2 and TRBJ1-2, the complete variable domain reads EAGVAQSPRYKIIEKRQSVAFWCNPISGHATLYWYQQILGQGPKLLIQFQNNGVVDDSQLPKDRFSAERLKGVDSTLKIQPAKLEDSAVYLCASSFPRGKDGYTFGSGTRLTVV.

This sequence joins TRBV19 and TRBJ1-5; D is undetermined. Trimming removed 6 bases at V and 4 bases at J, with 19 bases between. There are 16 residues in the CDR3. Germline V gene data show CDR1 as LNHDA and CDR2 as SQIVND (reference sequence). CDR3 region: CASRTRGKDFNQPQHF. The CDR3 DNA follows: TGTGCCAGTAGGACTAGAGGCAAGGACTTTAATCAGCCCCAGCATTTT.

This sequence joins TRBV2 and TRBJ2-7; 10 nucleotides agree with TRBD2. The CDR3 spans 15 residues. CDR1 and CDR2 (germline): SNHLY, FYNNEI. V lost 6 bases and J lost 2; bases outside the gene matches: 7. The CDR3 is CASSHGTSVTYEQYF. CDR3 bases: TGTGCCAGCAGCCACGGGACTAGCGTTACCTACGAGCAGTACTTC.

The chain has TRBV7-8 and TRBJ1-2, with D unclear. V was cut by 1 base and J by 14 bases, with 17 bases left in between. The CDR3 length is 13 residues. Looked up from germline, CDR1 is SGHVS and CDR2 is FQNEAQ. Here the CDR3 DNA reads TGTGCCAGCAGCTTAGGTCAGCGGGAGAGGTGGACCTTC. Amino acids: CASSLGQRERWTF.